This TCR beta chain was observed in a study of shared clonotypes between healthy human individuals. Turning to the study itself: Used for every donor were three CD4 naive, three CD4 memory, two CD8 naive and one CD8 memory plate.

V was trimmed by 3 bases and J by 2 bases, leaving 23 bases between them. The CDR3 has 18 residues. Germline V gene data show CDR1 as WSHSY and CDR2 as SAAADI. Naive CD8 cells lacked CD45RO and underwent positive selection for CCR7, leaving out terminally differentiated effector memory CD45RA+ cells. Concerning this clone: Antigen unknown.

Per sorted-subset replicate PCR, input was approximately 200 ng DNA, representing about 29,000 T cell genomes. Methods used by the authors: Without quality scores, immunoSEQ junctional reads could not be filtered like full-length reads. The assay was immunoSEQ multiplex PCR, and TCRdb's table has in-frame clones only and misses some. V, J and clone size were drawn from that table, and D and trimming were deduced from the DNA. The sample gives 1.5 million to 2.5 million clones, roughly 95% of which show up once; more than 0.9% is in the top ten. Notes on the study in general: Several donors had roughly 5.2% of their naive CD4 clonotypes in common.

The gene calls are TRBV10-2 and TRBJ2-7; tentative D call: TRBD2 (6 bases). Sequenced input: naive CD8+ T cells sorted from blood. This receptor was identified in a man between 18 and 29 years old in good health. CDR3 DNA: TGCGCCAGCAGTGAACTCCTTGCTAGCGCTTATATACCCTACGAGCAGTACTTC. Its protein is CASSELLASAYIPYEQYF.